The sequence of this T cell receptor (beta chain) was determined in a study of blood T cells in healthy people across ages. With a J-beta primer mix and a sample-barcoded 5' primer, a second PCR ran 7 to 11 cycles. Each of the cDNA molecules was tagged by a template-switch adaptor with 12 random nucleotides. TCRdb called the 5' RACE reads again in MiXCR, with one record for every CDR3 protein. The profile shows over 600,000 distinct CDR3 sequences, around three fifths of them singletons. Russia was home to the donors, healthy Caucasian individuals aged about 6 to 90. Per-sample yields of isolated PBMCs were at least 7 million. The CDR3 spans 15 residues. J lost 5 bases, V lost 1 base, and 5 bases had no gene match. CDR1 and CDR2 (germline): SGHVS, FNYEAQ.

The source material was blood. The J gene is TRBJ1-5, the V gene TRBV7-6; TRBD1 agrees at 7 bases. The receptor comes from a middle-aged man in good health. The CDR3 sequence is CASSLEPTGYQPQHF. The CDR3 DNA is TGTGCCAGCAGCTTAGAGCCGACAGGGTATCAGCCCCAGCATTTT.